A selection of T cell receptor beta chains follows, all from one sample in a study of T cells in Graves' hyperthyroidism and ophthalmopathy. MiXCR, applied by TCRdb to the multiplex PCR reads, yields one record per CDR3 protein. The sample shows 250,000 to 300,000 distinct CDR3 sequences, roughly 15% of them seen only once. Sequenced sample: blood. These TCRs come from a woman between 40 and 55 years old with Graves' hyperthyroidism that later progressed to Graves' ophthalmopathy. The conserved cysteine and the conserved F or W are not part of the CDR3 here.

v_call cdr3_aa
TRBV18 ASSPFGALAKNIQY
TRBV25-1 ASSEKDSSYNEQF
TRBV7-9 ASSPQYEQY
TRBV12-3/TRBV12-4 ATSPGGMTQH
TRBV3-1 ASSPRHLRSPLH
TRBV18 ASSQTGGNNQPQH
TRBV27 ASSFSPKQGGNQPQH
TRBV18 ASSPPGQGVSGANVLT
TRBV28 ASSPTGVVYGYT
TRBV3-1 ASSPGLAGDYNEQF
TRBV12-3/TRBV12-4 ASSLAPPNQPQH
TRBV5-1 ASRVVGPNTEAF
TRBV7-8 ASSLGGATDTQY
TRBV10-3 AISESVFPMDGYT
TRBV7-8 ASSSPDREIPYEQY
TRBV18 ASSHAEEGNEQF
TRBV5-1 ASSLEGGYNEQF
TRBV6-1 ASSSIAGEGWVYEQY
TRBV2 ASRGYGTDNQPQH
TRBV20-1 SARASLLTGKLF
TRBV4-2 ASSQEGLTYEQY
TRBV10-3 AISEGGWGNQPQH
TRBV6-1 ASSDTLVDTQY
TRBV7-9 ASGVLEYNEQF
TRBV28 ASSFPTGTGVLIQH
TRBV15 ATSRQTGDTQY
TRBV5-1 ASSLGEVYQETQY
TRBV28 ASSESDRLFYGYT
TRBV3-1 ASSQDQGGNNQPQH
TRBV30 AWSVRRESSPLH
TRBV12-3/TRBV12-4 ASRVSTGQYEQY
TRBV3-1 ASSQIAEQETQY
TRBV7-2 ASSLGLAGSYEQY
TRBV12-3/TRBV12-4 ASRGGQASGNTIY
TRBV4-2 ASSHLLAGAYTQY